A selection of T cell receptor beta chains follows, all from one sample in a study of T cell responses to AZD1222 COVID-19 vaccine. TCRdb keeps only in-frame clones here, not all; method: immunoSEQ multiplex PCR. This table holds 110,000 or so clones, around 89% found once. The sequencing here drew on peripheral blood, taken 28 days after the second AZD1222 dose. The receptors were sampled from an adult who received the AZD1222 COVID-19 vaccine. Both conserved end residues are part of each CDR3. The D gene is left open where the match is weak. The size of a clone is reported for some rows only, either as once, few or many, or as a class for expanded clones.

size	V	J	D	DNA	CDR3
few	TRBV30	TRBJ1-6	TRBD1	TGTGCCTGGAGTCCAACCCGACAGGGTTATAATTCACCCCTCCACTTT	CAWSPTRQGYNSPLHF
once	TRBV9	TRBJ2-3	NA	TGTGCCAGCAGGGAGACAGGTTCCAGCACAGATACGCAGTATTTT	CASRETGSSTDTQYF
NA	TRBV7-6	TRBJ2-3	TRBD2	TGTGCCAGCAGCTTGGGAGCGGGAGCTCGCACAGATACGCAGTATTTT	CASSLGAGARTDTQYF
once	TRBV20-1	TRBJ2-3	TRBD2	TGCAGTGCTAGTAGGACTAGTATAAGTGGTACGCAGTATTTT	CSASRTSISGTQYF
NA	TRBV7-6	TRBJ2-7	NA	TGTGCCAGCAGCTCCCTCACAGGGCTGGGGCAGTACTTC	CASSSLTGLGQYF
NA	TRBV6-5	TRBJ1-2	NA	TGTGCCAGCAGCCAACCAAGCTATGGCTACACCTTC	CASSQPSYGYTF
NA	TRBV7-8	TRBJ1-6	NA	TGTGCCAGCAGCTTAGCCCGGATGGCCTATAATTCACCCCTCCACTTT	CASSLARMAYNSPLHF
NA	TRBV27	TRBJ2-2	NA	TGTGCCAGCAGTGCCCCAGCTAGCGCCGAACACCGGGGAGCTGTTTTT	CASSAPASAEHRGAVF
NA	TRBV5-6	TRBJ1-6	TRBD1	TGTGCCAGCAACTACCGTCTTGGGGACAGGCGAGTCATCCCCCTCCACTTT	CASNYRLGDRRVIPLHF
NA	TRBV7-9	TRBJ2-5	NA	TGTGCCATTGGCCAGGTCGAAGAGACCCAGTACTTC	CAIGQVEETQYF
NA	TRBV12-3/TRBV12-4	TRBJ2-2	NA	TGTGCCAGCACCATGGGGACGACCGGGGAGCTGTTTTTT	CASTMGTTGELFF
NA	TRBV28	TRBJ1-2	NA	TGTGCCAGCAGTTTAGGGACCGGGACCTATGGCTACACCTTC	CASSLGTGTYGYTF
once	TRBV18	TRBJ2-1	NA	TGTGCCAGCTCACTATCGCCCCTCCCATACAATGAGCAGTTCTTC	CASSLSPLPYNEQFF
NA	TRBV5-4	TRBJ1-3	TRBD1	TGTGCCAGCAGGTTACAGGGGACGTCTGGAAACACCATATATTTT	CASRLQGTSGNTIYF
NA	TRBV14	TRBJ1-2	NA	TGTGCCAGCAGCCAAGGGTGGCAGCCTCGGAACTATGGCTACACCTTC	CASSQGWQPRNYGYTF
NA	TRBV30	TRBJ1-5	NA	TGTGCCTGGACAAGGGACGGGAGCAATCAGCCCCAGCATTTT	CAWTRDGSNQPQHF
NA	TRBV2	TRBJ1-5	NA	TGTGCCACCAGAAAGAATCAGCCCCAGCATTTT	CATRKNQPQHF
once	TRBV19	TRBJ1-4	NA	TGTGCCAGTAGTAGCCGGGACACCTATGAAAAACTGTTTTTT	CASSSRDTYEKLFF
NA	TRBV5-4	TRBJ1-2	NA	TGTGCCAGCAGCGCCCAGGGGCATAACTATGGCTACACCTTC	CASSAQGHNYGYTF
NA	TRBV4-1	TRBJ2-3	NA	TGCGCCAGCAGCCAGGCCGTTCGAGGGGGAGTGAGGACAGATACGCAGTATTTT	CASSQAVRGGVRTDTQYF